The 14 T cell receptor beta chains given below trace back to one sample, sequenced in a study of T cell responses to AZD1222 COVID-19 vaccine. This table comes from immunoSEQ multiplex PCR, and its TCRdb copy is limited to in-frame clones, with some not included. The sample holds some 90,000 clones, approximately 89% seen once. This material consisted of peripheral blood, taken on day 0 of MenACWY control vaccination. These receptors were collected from an adult in good health.

The chain combines TRBV25-1 with TRBJ2-3, with a tentative D call TRBD2 (6 bases). The CDR3 has 13 amino acids. Germline V gives CDR1 MGHDK, CDR2 SYGVNS. The ends were cut back, 3 bases at V and 7 bases at J, with 11 bases in the middle. The CDR3 protein is CASSEGGPYTQYF. In DNA, the CDR3 is TGTGCCAGCAGTGAGGGGGGTCCTTATACGCAGTATTTT.

The chain combines TRBV2 with TRBJ2-2, with 7 bases lining up with TRBD2. The ends lost 4 bases at V and 4 bases at J; junction bases unmatched: 6. The CDR3 runs 15 residues. The germline V gene encodes CDR1 SNHLY and CDR2 FYNNEI. This CDR3 reads CASSVGGSATGELFF. CDR3 DNA: TGTGCCAGCAGTGTTGGCGGGAGTGCCACCGGGGAGCTGTTTTTT.

V usage is TRBV4-3 and J usage is TRBJ2-3, with D perhaps TRBD1 or TRBD2 (6 bases each). CDR1 and CDR2 from the germline V gene are LGHNA and YSLEER. The V gene lost 0 bases and the J gene lost 2 bases, with 18 bases spanning the gap. The length of the CDR3 is 18 residues. CDR3 loop: CASSQDKFGGGLTDTQYF. The CDR3 DNA is TGCGCCAGCAGCCAAGATAAGTTCGGAGGGGGACTCACAGATACGCAGTATTTT.

The chain carries TRBV5-1 and TRBJ2-7; a weak D match, TRBD2 (6 bases). In germline, CDR1 is SGHRS, CDR2 YFSETQ. Trimming removed 0 bases at V and 5 bases at J, with 12 bases between. The CDR3 is made up of 14 amino acids. The CDR3 sequence is CASSLGGGVDEQYF. For the CDR3, the DNA is TGCGCCAGCAGCTTGGGAGGCGGGGTGGACGAGCAGTACTTC.

The chain couples TRBV10-3 to TRBJ1-2; D gene unclear. Per the germline V gene, CDR1 is ENHRY and CDR2 is SYGVKD. Trimming took off 0 bases at V and 4 bases at J, with 9 bases between the two ends. CDR3 length: 14 amino acids. The CDR3 sequence is CAISESIPPYGYTF. CDR3 DNA: TGTGCCATCAGTGAGTCGATCCCACCCTATGGCTACACCTTC.

The rearrangement joins TRBV24-1 to TRBJ2-3, with TRBD1 matching 7 bases. CDR3 length: 15 residues. CDR1 is KGHDR and CDR2 is SFDVKD in the germline V gene. The V gene end was trimmed by 9 bases and the J gene end by 1 base; junction bases not matched to a gene: 9. CDR3 nucleotide sequence: TGTGCCACCGCAGAGGGGGCCGTCGGCACAGATACGCAGTATTTT. Its protein is CATAEGAVGTDTQYF.

The CDR3 coding sequence is TGTGCCAGCAGCCAAGGGACGGTCGGGGAGCTGTTTTTT. Translating it yields CASSQGTVGELFF. J is TRBJ2-2 and V is TRBV14; D uncertain. The length of the CDR3 is 13 residues. The V end lost 1 base, the J end lost 7 bases, and 7 bases lay between the germline ends. Germline CDR1 is SGHDN and CDR2 is FVKESK.

In its sample, this clone was seen once. This sequence joins TRBV6-5 and TRBJ1-5; perhaps TRBD1 as D (5 bases). V was shortened by 6 bases and J by 5 bases, with 11 bases between the two germline ends. CDR3 length: 13 residues. Per the germline V gene, CDR1 is MNHEY and CDR2 is SVGAGI. The CDR3 is CASRGDWDQPQHF. The CDR3 DNA sequence: TGTGCCAGCAGGGGGGATTGGGATCAGCCCCAGCATTTT.

The chain employs TRBV6-2 or TRBV6-3 and TRBJ2-1; 9 positions agree with TRBD2. V lost 0 bases and J lost 4; bases outside the gene matches: 7. Germline CDR1 and CDR2: MNHEY and SVGEGT. This CDR3 is 17 amino acids long. The CDR3 loop reads CASSYSPLAGLYNEQFF. CDR3 DNA sequence: TGTGCCAGCAGTTACTCACCCCTAGCGGGGCTATACAATGAGCAGTTCTTC.

The chain has TRBV28 and TRBJ2-7; D tentatively fits TRBD1 or TRBD2 (5 bases each). The germline CDR1 and CDR2 sequences are MDHEN and SYDVKM. V was trimmed by 5 bases and J by 4 bases, leaving 12 bases between them. The CDR3 length is 13 residues. DNA for the CDR3: TGTGCCAGCAGTATAGGGACCCCATACGAGCAGTACTTC. Its translation: CASSIGTPYEQYF.

This clone was observed a single time. This chain connects TRBV5-1 to TRBJ1-4; a possible D gene is TRBD1 (5 bases). CDR1 and CDR2 (germline): SGHRS, YFSETQ. V lost 0 bases and J lost 7, with 16 bases in between. This CDR3 is built from 16 residues. CDR3 sequence: CASSLGVGQGSEKLFF. The CDR3 DNA is TGCGCCAGCAGCTTGGGAGTGGGGCAGGGAAGTGAAAAACTGTTTTTT.

The chain employs TRBV11-2 and TRBJ2-7, with 10 bases matching TRBD1. Germline V gene data show CDR1 as SGHAT and CDR2 as FQNNGV. There are 16 residues in the CDR3. Trimming took 5 bases from V and 5 from J; bases not matched to a gene: 12. The CDR3 loop reads CASSPMGQGNLDEQYF. CDR3 bases: TGTGCCAGCAGCCCCATGGGACAGGGGAATTTAGACGAGCAGTACTTC. Complete variable domain (other parts from reference TRBV11-2 and TRBJ2-7): EAGVAQSPRYKIIEKRQSVAFWCNPISGHATLYWYQQILGQGPKLLIQFQNNGVVDDSQLPKDRFSAERLKGVDSTLKIQPAKLEDSAVYLCASSPMGQGNLDEQYFGPGTRLTVT.

J is TRBJ2-2 and V is TRBV28; 10 bases line up with TRBD1. V lost 7 bases to trimming and J lost 8 bases; unmatched junction nucleotides: 7. This CDR3 region has 14 residues. Per the germline V gene, CDR1 is MDHEN and CDR2 is SYDVKM. The CDR3 DNA sequence: TGTGCCAGCATCCGACAGGGGGCCGGTGGGGAGCTGTTTTTT. Translated: CASIRQGAGGELFF.

The gene calls are TRBV5-6 and TRBJ1-4, with 9 bases matching TRBD1. J was trimmed by 7 bases and V by 2 bases; bases with no gene match: 6. Germline assignment: CDR1 SGHDT and CDR2 YYEEEE. The CDR3 runs 15 residues. CDR3 in DNA: TGTGCCAGCAGCTTTCGTGGACAGGGGATTGAAAAACTGTTTTTT. This gives the protein CASSFRGQGIEKLFF.